A selection of T cell receptor beta chains follows, all from one sample in a study of identical twins. TCRdb independently ran MiXCR on the 5' RACE reads; one entry per CDR3 protein. The table shows around 680,000 distinct CDR3 sequences, with more than 6.5% occurring only once. Separately, the same data were catalogued under a study of yellow fever vaccine responses in identical twins.

Sequencing was done on a sample of PBMCs. The source of these receptors is a woman younger than 30 in good health. CDR3s include the opening cysteine and the closing phenylalanine or tryptophan. The D gene is left open where the match is weak. Part of the rows lack a size; the others show once, few, many or a class for expanded clones.

V gene	J gene	D gene	CDR3 length	clone size	CDR3 DNA	CDR3 protein
TRBV20-1	TRBJ1-1	TRBD1	14	many	TGCAGTGCTTTTTACTCGTCAGGGGGCACTGAAGCTTTCTTT	CSAFYSSGGTEAFF
TRBV6-2/TRBV6-3	TRBJ2-1	-	17	-	TGTGCCAGCAGTTACTCCACAGTGCTTGAGCCCGGCAATGAGCAGTTCTTC	CASSYSTVLEPGNEQFF
TRBV6-5	TRBJ2-5	-	14	-	TGTGCCAGCAGTACTCCACCGTACCAAGAGACCCAGTACTTC	CASSTPPYQETQYF
TRBV7-2	TRBJ2-6	-	16	few	TGTGCCAGCAGCTCTGACCGCTCCTCTGGGGCCAACGTCCTGACTTTC	CASSSDRSSGANVLTF
TRBV7-2	TRBJ2-7	TRBD2	17	once	TGTGCCAGCAGCCCAACCGTCGGACTAGCGGGAGCGAGCGAGCAGTACTTC	CASSPTVGLAGASEQYF
TRBV3-1	TRBJ2-7	-	12	few	TGTGCCAGCAGCCAAGGTGAAGCCGAGCAGTACTTC	CASSQGEAEQYF
TRBV15	TRBJ2-5	-	15	few	TGTGCCACCAGCAAAGGACCGGGGTCCCCATCTACCCAGTACTTC	CATSKGPGSPSTQYF
TRBV29-1	TRBJ2-3	-	10	few	TGCAGCGTTGCCACAGATACGCAGTATTTT	CSVATDTQYF
TRBV10-1	TRBJ2-7	-	14	-	TGCGCCAGCGCGCAGCCCGTTAGCTCCTACGAGCAGTACTTC	CASAQPVSSYEQYF
TRBV27	TRBJ1-2	-	12	few	TGTGCCAGCAGTCCCCGGTCGGGTGGCTACACCTTC	CASSPRSGGYTF
TRBV20-1	TRBJ2-1	TRBD1	17	few	TGCAGTGCTAGTTTAGTACCGGGACAGGGCTCCTACAATGAGCAGTTCTTC	CSASLVPGQGSYNEQFF
TRBV6-5	TRBJ1-1	-	15	-	TGTGCCAGCAGTTACGCGACTACGGCGTCCACTGAAGCTTTCTTT	CASSYATTASTEAFF
TRBV12-3/TRBV12-4	TRBJ2-7	TRBD2	14	many	TGTGCCAGCAGTTTAGTAGCGGGGCCCTACGAGCAGTACTTC	CASSLVAGPYEQYF
TRBV5-4	TRBJ2-3	TRBD2	15	-	TGTGCCAGCTTCGGGACTAGCGATCGCGCAGATACGCAGTATTTT	CASFGTSDRADTQYF
TRBV6-4	TRBJ2-1	TRBD2	14	many	TGTGCCAGCAGTGTGGAGGGAGGGTACAATGAGCAGTTCTTC	CASSVEGGYNEQFF
TRBV27	TRBJ2-3	-	16	-	TGTGCCAGCAGCCTCCCAGGGGGGGCGGATCGAGATACGCAGTATTTT	CASSLPGGADRDTQYF
TRBV15	TRBJ2-7	TRBD1	16	few	TGTGCCACCAGCAGAGGGGACAGGGTTGAGATCTACGAGCAGTACTTC	CATSRGDRVEIYEQYF
TRBV6-2/TRBV6-3	TRBJ2-3	TRBD1	14	few	TGTGCCAGCACTGGGCAGGGGGCTGTCAATACGCAGTATTTT	CASTGQGAVNTQYF
TRBV7-9	TRBJ2-5	-	13	few	TGTGCCAGCAGCCCGACAGTCCCAGAGACCCAGTACTTC	CASSPTVPETQYF
TRBV28	TRBJ2-1	TRBD1	15	few	TGTGCCAGCAGGGTTCGGGACAGGTTTAACAATGAGCAGTTCTTC	CASRVRDRFNNEQFF
TRBV15	TRBJ2-5	TRBD2	17	once	TGTGCCACCAGCCATGGACTAGCGGGGGGGCCAGGAGAGACCCAGTACTTC	CATSHGLAGGPGETQYF
TRBV27	TRBJ2-7	-	13	few	TGTGCCAGCAGTTTCGGGCAGGGCACCGAGCAGTACTTC	CASSFGQGTEQYF
TRBV6-5	TRBJ2-1	-	16	many	TGTGCCAGCAGTTACAATGCGGAACTAAACTACAATGAGCAGTTCTTC	CASSYNAELNYNEQFF
TRBV10-2	TRBJ2-7	TRBD1	16	-	TGCGCCAGCAGTGACCCCGGACAGGGCATTGCCTACGAGCAGTACTTC	CASSDPGQGIAYEQYF
TRBV7-3	TRBJ1-1	-	13	few	TGTGCCAGCAGCTTAGCCGGGACATCCGAAGCTTTCTTT	CASSLAGTSEAFF
TRBV28	TRBJ2-5	-	15	many	TGTGCCAGCAGTTTTCGGCAGGGAGTCACAGAGACCCAGTACTTC	CASSFRQGVTETQYF
TRBV29-1	TRBJ1-2	TRBD1	11	many	TGCAGCTCCCAGGGGGCCAGTGGCTACACCTTC	CSSQGASGYTF
TRBV4-3	TRBJ2-5	TRBD2	20	-	TGCGCCAGCAGCCAAGAGTGGGGACTAGCGGGAGAGAGTGGGGAAGAGACCCAGTACTTC	CASSQEWGLAGESGEETQYF
TRBV7-8	TRBJ2-1	TRBD1	16	few	TGTGCCAGCAACGACGGCGACAGGGGGCTCTACAATGAGCAGTTCTTC	CASNDGDRGLYNEQFF
TRBV28	TRBJ2-7	-	15	once	TGTGCCAGCAAGAATAGCCTAATCCAAACTTACGAGCAGTACTTC	CASKNSLIQTYEQYF
TRBV12-3/TRBV12-4	TRBJ2-4	-	15	-	TGTGCCAGCAGTGATTCACTGTCCGGGGTGAACATTCAGTACTTC	CASSDSLSGVNIQYF
TRBV29-1	TRBJ2-3	TRBD1	12	many	TGCAGCGTCGAACAGGGGCAAGATACGCAGTATTTT	CSVEQGQDTQYF
TRBV3-1	TRBJ2-7	-	14	-	TGTGCCAGCAGCCAAGATTCCCGGGGTCTCGAGCAGTACTTC	CASSQDSRGLEQYF
TRBV25-1	TRBJ1-6	TRBD1	14	many	TGTGCCAGCAGTGAAGGACAGGGCAATTCACCCCTCCACTTT	CASSEGQGNSPLHF
TRBV29-1	TRBJ2-5	TRBD1	14	many	TGCAGCGTCGAAGGACAGGGGGGGCAAGAGACCCAGTACTTC	CSVEGQGGQETQYF
TRBV5-1	TRBJ2-5	-	13	many	TGCGCCAGCAGGTCAGGGCCCGCTGAGACCCAGTACTTC	CASRSGPAETQYF
TRBV29-1	TRBJ2-3	-	16	many	TGCAGCGTTCCCAGGGGGGGGCTCCGGAGCACAGATACGCAGTATTTT	CSVPRGGLRSTDTQYF
TRBV29-1	TRBJ2-7	-	14	-	TGCAGCGCCAGCTCCCTGGGACGGATGGCCGAGCAGTACTTC	CSASSLGRMAEQYF
TRBV18	TRBJ2-3	-	14	-	TGTGCCAGCTCACCGCTGGGGGCCACAGATACGCAGTATTTT	CASSPLGATDTQYF
TRBV25-1	TRBJ2-1	TRBD1	18	-	TGTGCCAGCAGTGAATACCCCCGCGGGACAGGGCCCTACAATGAGCAGTTCTTC	CASSEYPRGTGPYNEQFF